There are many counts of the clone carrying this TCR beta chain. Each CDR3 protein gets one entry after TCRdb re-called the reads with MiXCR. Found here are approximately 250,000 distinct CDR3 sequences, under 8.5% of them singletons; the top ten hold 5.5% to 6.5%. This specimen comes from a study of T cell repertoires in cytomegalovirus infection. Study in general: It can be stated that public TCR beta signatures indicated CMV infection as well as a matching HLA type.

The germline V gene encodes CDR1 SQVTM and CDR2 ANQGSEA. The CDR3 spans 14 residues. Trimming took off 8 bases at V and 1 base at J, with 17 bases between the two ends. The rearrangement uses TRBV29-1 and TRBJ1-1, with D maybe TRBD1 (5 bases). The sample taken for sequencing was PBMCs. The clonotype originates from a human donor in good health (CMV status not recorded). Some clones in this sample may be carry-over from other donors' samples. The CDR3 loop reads CSILSETANTEAFF. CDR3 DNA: TGCAGCATCCTGTCCGAGACAGCGAACACTGAAGCTTTCTTT.